This entry lists 25 T cell receptor beta chains sequenced from one sample in a study of cytomegalovirus exposure and HLA in healthy donors. Primers included in the PCR were 60 Vbeta and 13 Jbeta primers. Sequencing used immunoSEQ multiplex PCR; TCRdb keeps in-frame clones, though not all of them. Among 60,000 to 90,000 clones listed, around three quarters were seen once. Sequenced sample: PBMCs. All receptors derive from a woman aged 45-59 years in good health and CMV-seropositive.

V gene TRBV28 combines with J gene TRBJ2-7; the D is unclear. This CDR3 comprises 12 residues. The germline gives CDR1 MDHEN, CDR2 SYDVKM. V was shortened by 3 bases and J by 4 bases, with 7 bases between the two germline ends. DNA for the CDR3: TGTGCCAGCAGTTTTACAGAGTACGAGCAGTACTTC. Residues: CASSFTEYEQYF.

J is TRBJ2-3 and V is TRBV5-1; no definite D call. The CDR3 runs 15 residues. Looked up from germline, CDR1 is SGHRS and CDR2 is YFSETQ. Trimming pared 0 bases from V and 4 bases from J, leaving 12 bases between. The CDR3 loop is CASSLVTEPPDTQYF. In DNA form, the CDR3 reads TGCGCCAGCAGCTTGGTTACAGAACCACCAGATACGCAGTATTTT.

The chain joins TRBV28 to TRBJ1-2, with D possibly TRBD1 on 6 matching bases. Per germline, CDR1 MDHEN and CDR2 SYDVKM. Trimming cost V 6 bases and J 2 bases, with 13 bases left between them. This CDR3 comprises 14 residues. Here the CDR3 reads CASRTGWLNYGYTF. CDR3 DNA sequence: TGTGCCAGCAGAACAGGGTGGCTAAACTATGGCTACACCTTC.

The chain uses TRBV6-5 and TRBJ2-3; TRBD1 matches 7 bases. Germline assignment: CDR1 MNHEY and CDR2 SVGAGI. This CDR3 region has 14 residues. The V and J ends lost 6 bases and 5 bases, in that order; junction bases with no gene match: 8. CDR3 nucleotides: TGTGCCAGCAGCTCCGGGACAGTAAGAGATACGCAGTATTTT. It encodes CASSSGTVRDTQYF.

This clone appeared a few times. The chain combines TRBV5-4 with TRBJ1-2, with 9 bases identical to TRBD1. The CDR3 length is 17 residues. Germline V gives CDR1 SGHNT, CDR2 YYREEE (reference sequence). The junction had 13 bases not matched to a gene; V was cut back by 6 bases and J by 1 base. The CDR3: CASTDGLTGGFNYGYTF. Here the CDR3 DNA reads TGTGCCAGCACCGACGGACTAACAGGGGGCTTTAACTATGGCTACACCTTC. Looking up the rest from reference TRBV5-4 and TRBJ1-2 gives the full variable domain: ETGVTQSPTHLIKTRGQQVTLRCSSQSGHNTVSWYQQALGQGPQFIFQYYREEENGRGNFPPRFSGLQFPNYSSELNVNALELDDSALYLCASTDGLTGGFNYGYTFGSGTRLTVV.

This chain links TRBV6-4 with TRBJ1-2, with 7 bases aligning to TRBD1. The CDR3 totals 14 residues. Trimming removed 8 bases from V and 5 bases from J; junction bases left unmatched: 11. Germline assignment: CDR1 MRHNA and CDR2 SNTAGT. CDR3 region: CASSEDRAGYGYTF. The CDR3 nucleotides are TGTGCCAGCTCAGAAGACAGGGCGGGGTATGGCTACACCTTC.

Only one count was recorded for this clone. The chain uses TRBV5-1 and TRBJ1-2, with a possible D match to TRBD1 (6 bases). Germline CDR1 is SGHRS and CDR2 is YFSETQ. The V end lost 3 bases, the J end lost 5 bases, and 11 bases lay between the germline ends. The CDR3 consists of 13 residues. The CDR3 DNA follows: TGCGCCAGCAGCTCAACAGGGAGATATGGCTACACCTTC. Translated: CASSSTGRYGYTF.

The gene calls are TRBV2 and TRBJ2-3, with D possibly being TRBD1 (5 bases). Germline V gene sequence: CDR1 SNHLY, CDR2 FYNNEI. Trimming pared 7 bases from V and 6 bases from J, leaving 17 bases between. The CDR3 extends over 14 amino acids. The CDR3 bases are TGTGCCAGCAATTGGGGCTACCGGGCCGATACGCAGTATTTT. Translating it yields CASNWGYRADTQYF.

The chain carries TRBV9 and TRBJ2-5; TRBD1 agrees at 7 bases. CDR3 length: 15 residues. Losses at the gene ends were 0 bases for V and 5 bases for J; bases not matched to a gene: 7. The germline V gene encodes CDR1 SGDLS and CDR2 YYNGEE. CDR3: CASSVVEGGRETQYF. DNA of the CDR3: TGTGCCAGCAGCGTAGTTGAAGGGGGCCGGGAGACCCAGTACTTC.

V and J are TRBV6-6 and TRBJ2-1, with D tentatively TRBD1 (6 bases). In germline, CDR1 is MNHNY, CDR2 SVGAGI (reference sequence). V was trimmed by 6 bases and J by 9 bases, leaving 12 bases between them. This CDR3 has 12 residues. Here the CDR3 reads CASSPDRSEQFF. CDR3 in DNA: TGTGCCAGCAGCCCGGACAGAAGTGAGCAGTTCTTC.

Details on this clone: Germline is not matched at one junction end, which may reflect a read error. V is TRBV28 and J is TRBJ1-1; D is uncertain. The CDR3 totals 14 residues. Germline CDR1 is MDHEN and CDR2 is SYDVKM. In DNA form, the CDR3 reads TGTGTCAGCACCCCAAACAGAATGAACACTGAAGCTTTCTTT. It codes for CVSTPNRMNTEAFF.

J is TRBJ1-5 and V is TRBV2; TRBD1 matches 7 bases. Germline CDR1 and CDR2: SNHLY and FYNNEI. CDR3 length: 14 amino acids. Trimming at V came to 4 bases and at J to 5 bases, leaving 5 bases not matched to a gene. The CDR3 reads CASSVWTGDQPQHF. CDR3 in DNA: TGTGCCAGCAGTGTCTGGACAGGAGATCAGCCCCAGCATTTT.

This sequence joins TRBV5-4 and TRBJ1-4; weak D call: TRBD1 (6 bases). V was pared by 0 bases and J by 8 bases, with 11 bases between. The CDR3 has 14 amino acids. Germline V gene data show CDR1 as SGHNT and CDR2 as YYREEE (reference sequence). CDR3 nucleotides: TGTGCCAGCAGCTTGGACAGGGAGGGAGAAAAACTGTTTTTT. Translated: CASSLDREGEKLFF. Complete variable domain (other parts from reference TRBV5-4 and TRBJ1-4): ETGVTQSPTHLIKTRGQQVTLRCSSQSGHNTVSWYQQALGQGPQFIFQYYREEENGRGNFPPRFSGLQFPNYSSELNVNALELDDSALYLCASSLDREGEKLFFGSGTQLSVL.

The chain joins TRBV30 to TRBJ1-1; D may be TRBD1 (5 bases). This CDR3 spans 15 amino acids. Germline V gives CDR1 GTSNPN, CDR2 SVGIG (reference sequence). The V and J ends lost 0 bases and 7 bases respectively, with 18 bases between them. CDR3 DNA sequence: TGTGCCTGGAGTGTAGAAGCAGGGCCCGAAAATGAAGCTTTCTTT. The encoded protein is CAWSVEAGPENEAFF.

This clone was detected a few times. As DNA, the CDR3 is TGTGCCAGCAGCTTTCAGGGCGCAGGTAACGAGCAGTACTTC. This translates into CASSFQGAGNEQYF. The V and J genes are TRBV5-4 and TRBJ2-7; D is perhaps TRBD1 (5 bases). CDR3 length: 14 residues. V was pared by 2 bases and J by 5 bases, with 14 bases between. The V gene's germline CDR1 is SGHNT and CDR2 YYREEE (reference sequence).

In this sample, this clone turned up a few times. V usage is TRBV6-1 and J usage is TRBJ1-3; D gene unclear. Germline loops: CDR1 MNHNS, CDR2 SASEGT. V gave up 1 base and J gave up 0 bases, with 13 bases separating them. CDR3 size: 17 residues. The chain's CDR3 is CASSEVRGQSSGNTIYF. For the CDR3, the DNA is TGTGCCAGCAGTGAAGTGAGAGGTCAAAGCTCTGGAAACACCATATATTTT.

This chain connects TRBV27 to TRBJ2-7, with 10 bases identical to TRBD2. The CDR3 runs 15 residues. V gave up 6 bases and J gave up 6 bases; unmatched junction bases: 11. CDR1 is MNHEY and CDR2 is SMNVEV in the germline V gene (reference sequence). This CDR3 reads CASSLSGGTPLEQYF. The CDR3 nucleotides are TGTGCCAGCAGCCTTAGCGGGGGGACACCACTCGAGCAGTACTTC.

The chain combines TRBV5-1 with TRBJ1-1, with D perhaps TRBD1 (6 bases). The CDR3 runs to 15 residues. Germline CDR1 is SGHRS and CDR2 is YFSETQ. The germline V and J ends were trimmed by 0 bases and 1 base, with 10 bases remaining between them. CDR3 sequence (DNA): TGCGCCAGCAGCTTGGGCGGGGGCGGGAACACTGAAGCTTTCTTT. Translated: CASSLGGGGNTEAFF.

The chain recombines TRBV4-1 with TRBJ1-2; 12 bases map to TRBD1. Germline V gene lookup returns CDR1 MGHRA and CDR2 YSYEKL. The V gene end was trimmed by 3 bases and the J gene end by 4 bases; junction bases not matched to a gene: 9. The CDR3 sequence is 17 residues long. CDR3 coding DNA: TGCGCCAGCAGCCAGGACGCCGGGACAGGGGGCAGCTATGGCTACACCTTC. Its translation: CASSQDAGTGGSYGYTF.

This clone was counted a single time. The CDR3 spells CAISDQAASGNTIYF. CDR3 in DNA: TGTGCCATCAGTGATCAGGCCGCCTCTGGAAACACCATATATTTT. V is TRBV10-3 and J is TRBJ1-3; D gene ambiguous. Trimming took 3 bases from V and 0 from J, leaving 9 bases between them. The CDR3 extends over 15 amino acids. Per germline, CDR1 ENHRY and CDR2 SYGVKD.

The rearrangement links TRBV28 to TRBJ2-7; TRBD1 agrees at 7 bases. From germline, CDR1 is MDHEN and CDR2 SYDVKM. The CDR3 sequence is 12 residues long. The ends lost 6 bases at V and 2 bases at J; junction bases unmatched: 1. The CDR3 region has the DNA TGTGCCAGCAGGGGACAGCCCTACGAGCAGTACTTC. Its translation is CASRGQPYEQYF.

The chain employs TRBV7-9 and TRBJ2-7, with 7 bases lining up with TRBD2. J was trimmed by 3 bases and V by 1 base; bases with no gene match: 3. CDR3 length equals 14 residues. The V gene's germline CDR1 is SEHNR and CDR2 FQNEAQ (reference sequence). The CDR3 DNA reads TGTGCCAGCAGCTTAGGGGAGGGAGGCTACGAGCAGTACTTC. Residues: CASSLGEGGYEQYF.

This clone was seen more than once but under ten times. The sample holds other DNA sequences that translate to the same CDR3. The V call is TRBV28, the J call TRBJ2-7; 7 nucleotides line up with TRBD1. Germline CDR1 and CDR2: MDHEN and SYDVKM. The length of the CDR3 is 15 residues. V shed 2 bases, J shed 1 base, and the junction held 5 bases outside the gene matches. The CDR3 here is CASSLPGQPSYEQYF. CDR3 coding DNA: TGTGCCAGCAGTTTACCGGGACAGCCTTCCTACGAGCAGTACTTC.

In its sample, this clone was seen a few times. V usage is TRBV27 and J usage is TRBJ1-5; TRBD1 aligns across 8 bases. This CDR3 is built from 16 residues. J was trimmed by 0 bases and V by 5 bases; bases with no gene match: 6. Germline assignment: CDR1 MNHEY and CDR2 SMNVEV (reference sequence). The CDR3 sequence: CASSGTGIGSNQPQHF. The DNA of the CDR3 is TGTGCCAGCAGTGGGACAGGCATCGGTAGCAATCAGCCCCAGCATTTT.

V usage is TRBV6-6 and J usage is TRBJ1-6; D is perhaps TRBD1 (5 bases). Germline V gene data show CDR1 as MNHNY and CDR2 as SVGAGI (reference sequence). The germline V and J ends were trimmed by 7 bases and 10 bases, with 14 bases remaining between them. The CDR3 runs to 13 residues. The CDR3, as DNA: TGTGCCAGCAACGGCAGGGTAGACTCACCCCTCCACTTT. Translated: CASNGRVDSPLHF.